The 5 T cell receptor beta chains presented below share a single source sample, sequenced in a study of T cells in localized non-small cell lung cancer. The assay was immunoSEQ multiplex PCR, and TCRdb's table has in-frame clones only and misses some. Altogether about 1,700 clones are present, approximately 22% being singletons, with the ten largest covering approximately 8.3%. The specimen comprised normal lung tissue next to the tumor, sampled before any cancer treatment. The receptors originated from a woman aged 35-75 years with stage I lung adenocarcinoma.

V is TRBV30 and J is TRBJ1-2; D possibly corresponds to TRBD1 (5 bases). Germline CDR1 is GTSNPN and CDR2 is SVGIG (reference sequence). The germline V and J ends were trimmed by 2 bases and 4 bases, with 11 bases remaining between them. This CDR3 is built from 13 residues. The CDR3 DNA is TGTGCCTGGAGTCCTAACGGGGCCTATGGCTACACCTTC. This translates into CAWSPNGAYGYTF.

In DNA form, the CDR3 reads TGTGCCACCAACGGGGCAGAAGCTAATTCACCCCTCCACTTT. It specifies CATNGAEANSPLHF. V is TRBV12-2 and J is TRBJ1-6. TRBV12-2 is designated a pseudogene. This CDR3 has 14 amino acids.

This clone was detected only a few times. The chain carries TRBV11-3 and TRBJ1-6, with 9 bases aligning to TRBD1. CDR3 size: 15 residues. V was pared by 5 bases and J by 5 bases, with 4 bases of the junction left unmatched. CDR1 SGHNT and CDR2 YENEEA come from the germline V gene. CDR3 sequence: CASSQQGANNSPLHF. As DNA, the CDR3 is TGTGCCAGCAGCCAACAGGGGGCAAATAATTCACCCCTCCACTTT.

The chain couples TRBV6-8 to TRBJ1-2; no clear D. Looked up from germline, CDR1 is MNHGY and CDR2 is SAAAGT. V gave up 3 bases and J gave up 2 bases, with 16 bases separating them. The CDR3 is 16 amino acids. The CDR3 region has the DNA TGTGCCAGCAGTTATGTAGTCGGAAGAAAAAACTATGGCTACACCTTC. This gives the protein CASSYVVGRKNYGYTF.

About this clone: This sample includes further DNA sequences coding for the same CDR3. V gene TRBV19 combines with J gene TRBJ2-7; D uncertain. The CDR3 consists of 11 residues. The V gene lost 3 bases and the J gene lost 5 bases, with 5 bases spanning the gap. Looked up from germline, CDR1 is LNHDA and CDR2 is SQIVND (reference sequence). The CDR3 region has the DNA TGTGCCAGTAGTATCGGAAACGAGCAGTACTTC. Residues: CASSIGNEQYF.